A selection of T cell receptor beta chains follows, all from one sample in a study of shared clonotypes between healthy human individuals. The method was immunoSEQ multiplex PCR; TCRdb's version includes in-frame clones alone and lacks a portion of them. Of approximately 2,000,000 clones detected, approximately 92% appear once; the ten largest clones hold around 1.8%. The source material was naive CD8+ T cells from PBMCs. These receptors came from a man aged 18 to 30 in good health. Some clones in this sample may be carry-over from other donors' samples. CDR3s include the opening cysteine and the closing phenylalanine or tryptophan. D genes are given only for firm matches. The size field is filled for only some rows; it gives once, few, many or a size class.

v_gene	d_gene	j_gene	abundance	CDR3nt	CDR3aa
TRBV10-1	NA	TRBJ2-7	NA	TGCGTAGCGCCGGGGCCCCCTGTCTGGCCCAAGCCCTTACTATTCGACGAGCAGTACTTC	CVAPGPPVWPKPLLFDEQYF
TRBV29-1	NA	TRBJ2-3	once	TGCAGCGCCCCGGGAACCACCCGCACAGATACGCAGTATTTT	CSAPGTTRTDTQYF
TRBV5-1	TRBD1	TRBJ2-1	NA	TGCGCCAGCAGCTCGACAGGGGGTGGCAATGAGCAGTTCTTC	CASSSTGGGNEQFF
TRBV11-2	NA	TRBJ2-7	NA	TGTGCCAGCAGCTTGAGTCCCTCTAGCTACTACGAGCAGTACTTC	CASSLSPSSYYEQYF
TRBV30	TRBD2	TRBJ2-1	few	TGTGCCTGGAGTGTACTAAGCGGGGGGGTCAATGAGCAGTTCTTC	CAWSVLSGGVNEQFF
TRBV4-1	NA	TRBJ2-3	NA	TGCGCCAGCAGTCAGGGGCCTAGAGGCCCAGATACGCAGTATTTT	CASSQGPRGPDTQYF
TRBV9	TRBD1	TRBJ2-7	NA	TGTGCCAGCAGCAAGGGACAGGGAGGAGAGCAGTACTTC	CASSKGQGGEQYF
TRBV7-3	NA	TRBJ2-5	NA	TGTGCCAGCAGCTTAATATTGGGGGAGACCCAGTACTTC	CASSLILGETQYF
TRBV29-1	NA	TRBJ2-5	NA	TGCAGCGTTAGGGGGGGGGAGACCCAGTACTTC	CSVRGGETQYF
TRBV15	NA	TRBJ2-3	once	TGTGCCACCAGCCGCCTAGTCACAGATACGCAGTATTTT	CATSRLVTDTQYF
TRBV13	TRBD2	TRBJ2-7	NA	TGTGCCAGCAGTGTGGGGACTAGCGGTCGTTACGAGCAGTACTTC	CASSVGTSGRYEQYF
TRBV4-3	NA	TRBJ1-1	NA	TGCGCCAGCAGCCAAGACGACACTTTGAACACTGAAGCTTTCTTT	CASSQDDTLNTEAFF
TRBV12-5	NA	TRBJ2-5	NA	TGTGCTAGTGGTTTGGCGAAGACCCAGTACTTC	CASGLAKTQYF
TRBV15	TRBD1	TRBJ2-7	NA	TGTGCCACCAGCACGGAGACAGGGACGCCCTACGAGCAGTACTTC	CATSTETGTPYEQYF
TRBV19	TRBD1	TRBJ2-2	NA	TGTGCCAGTAGTATGGACAGGGCCGCCACCGGGGAGCTGTTTTTT	CASSMDRAATGELFF
TRBV27	TRBD1	TRBJ1-2	NA	TGTGCCAGCAGTTTTGCCCTTACACCGGACAGGGTGTCCTATGGCTACACCTTC	CASSFALTPDRVSYGYTF
TRBV4-1	NA	TRBJ2-5	NA	TGCGCCAGCAGCCAAGTAAGGTTCCAAGAGACCCAGTACTTC	CASSQVRFQETQYF
TRBV9	NA	TRBJ2-6	NA	TGTGCCAGCAGCGATCCCATCTCTGGGGCCAACGTCCTGACTTTC	CASSDPISGANVLTF
TRBV27	TRBD1	TRBJ2-2	once	TGTGCCAGTGGGACAGGGATCAACACCGGGGAGCTGTTTTTT	CASGTGINTGELFF
TRBV29-1	NA	TRBJ2-7	NA	TGCAGCGTTGAGTTCGGGGGTCCCTACGAGCAGTACTTC	CSVEFGGPYEQYF
TRBV4-1	NA	TRBJ1-5	NA	TGCGCCAGCAGCCAAGATCCCGGAGCATCCCCCAATCAGCCCCAGCATTTT	CASSQDPGASPNQPQHF
TRBV9	TRBD1	TRBJ2-3	NA	TGTGCCAGCAGCGACCAGGGGGCCGAAGATACGCAGTATTTT	CASSDQGAEDTQYF
TRBV28	TRBD2	TRBJ2-7	NA	TGTGCCAGCAGTGGGACTAGCGGGAGGGCCGAGCAGTACTTC	CASSGTSGRAEQYF
TRBV5-8	NA	TRBJ1-2	NA	TGTGCCAGCAGCTTGAGGAGGGACACTTCTAACTATGGCTACACCTTC	CASSLRRDTSNYGYTF
TRBV28	TRBD2	TRBJ2-3	NA	TGTGCCAGCAGTATGATAGCGGGAGTAACAGATACGCAGTATTTT	CASSMIAGVTDTQYF
TRBV27	TRBD2	TRBJ2-1	NA	TGTGCCAGCAGTTTATCATGGACTAGCGGGTATTCCTACAATGAGCAGTTCTTC	CASSLSWTSGYSYNEQFF
TRBV2	NA	TRBJ1-2	NA	TGTGCCAGCACGAGTGGACGGGGTGGCTATGGCTACACCTTC	CASTSGRGGYGYTF
TRBV7-9	TRBD1	TRBJ2-2	NA	TGTGCCAGCAGCTTCCAGGGGGCAGAGGAGCTGTTTTTT	CASSFQGAEELFF
TRBV9	NA	TRBJ2-7	NA	TGTGCCAGCAGCGATACTCAAAGCTCCTACGAGCAGTACTTC	CASSDTQSSYEQYF
TRBV10-3	NA	TRBJ2-7	NA	TGTGCCATCAGTGAGTCGAATATAGGTGCCCGCTACGAGCAGTACTTC	CAISESNIGARYEQYF
TRBV4-1	NA	TRBJ2-7	NA	TGCGCCAGCAGCCCTCGGGGACCCGGGGAGCAGTACTTC	CASSPRGPGEQYF
TRBV11-2	NA	TRBJ2-1	NA	TGTGCCAGCAGCTTACCAGGCTCCTACAATGAGCAGTTCTTC	CASSLPGSYNEQFF
TRBV18	NA	TRBJ2-1	NA	TGTGCCAGCTCACCGGGACTGACCCCCTACAATGAGCAGTTCTTC	CASSPGLTPYNEQFF
TRBV28	NA	TRBJ2-3	NA	TGTGCCAGCAGTTTCCGTGGAGGGGTAGCAGATACGCAGTATTTT	CASSFRGGVADTQYF
TRBV11-1	NA	TRBJ2-3	NA	TGTGCCAGCAGCTTAGCCTACGGGAGAGATACGCAGTATTTT	CASSLAYGRDTQYF
TRBV4-3	NA	TRBJ1-2	NA	TGCGCCAGCAGCCCTAGGGCTAACTATGGCTACACCTTC	CASSPRANYGYTF
TRBV9	TRBD2	TRBJ2-2	once	TGTGCCAGCAGCGTAGGACTAGCGGCTACGAACACCGGGGAGCTGTTTTTT	CASSVGLAATNTGELFF
TRBV4-3	NA	TRBJ2-1	once	TGCGCCAGCAGCCAAGAGTTGGGGGGGCTAGCGGAACCTAGCTCCTACAATGAGCAGTTCTTC	CASSQELGGLAEPSSYNEQFF
TRBV10-3	NA	TRBJ1-2	NA	TGTGCCATCAGTGAAGGGTACAGGGCCCTCTATGGCTACACCTTC	CAISEGYRALYGYTF
TRBV27	NA	TRBJ2-2	few	TGTGCCAGCAGTTTTAGGGGGATTGCCGGGGAGCTGTTTTTT	CASSFRGIAGELFF
TRBV9	NA	TRBJ1-1	NA	TGTGCCAGCAGCGCCTTATTGAACACTGAAGCTTTCTTT	CASSALLNTEAFF
TRBV9	TRBD1	TRBJ2-2	once	TGTGCCAGCAGCGACAGGGGTCCATTCACCGGGGAGCTGTTTTTT	CASSDRGPFTGELFF
TRBV28	TRBD1	TRBJ2-7	NA	TGTGCCAGCAGTCCTGGGACAGGGAATCTCTACGAGCAGTACTTC	CASSPGTGNLYEQYF
TRBV11-3	NA	TRBJ2-3	once	TGTGCCAGCAGCCGCGGGGGACAGCTCACAGATACGCAGTATTTT	CASSRGGQLTDTQYF
TRBV6-1	NA	TRBJ2-7	NA	TGTGCCAGCAGTGAAAGCCACTCCTACGAGCAGTACTTC	CASSESHSYEQYF
TRBV5-6	TRBD1	TRBJ1-2	NA	TGTGCCAGCAGCTGGGGGGACAGTTCTAACTATGGCTACACCTTC	CASSWGDSSNYGYTF
TRBV27	NA	TRBJ1-4	NA	TGTGCCAGCAGTTTAAGGAGGGAAGGTGAAAAACTGTTTTTT	CASSLRREGEKLFF
TRBV4-1	TRBD1	TRBJ1-2	NA	TGCGCGTCACAGGGGGCGGATGGCTACACCTTC	CASQGADGYTF
TRBV7-2	NA	TRBJ1-2	NA	TGTGCCAGCAGCCCAGGATCCGGGGGCAACTATGGCTACACCTTC	CASSPGSGGNYGYTF